A single sample is the source of the 8 T cell receptor beta chains below, sequenced in a study of CD8+ T cells in alopecia areata. Documented treatment: oral pan-JAK inhibitor, 5-10 mg twice daily. cDNA serving as the sequencing template came from extracted, reverse transcribed RNA. The repertoire was sequenced with immunoSEQ multiplex PCR; TCRdb's copy has only in-frame clones and lacks some. The data show about 180,000 clones, approximately 49% seen once. The sample was CD8+ T cells sorted from blood, taken at approximately week 52, from a patient treated with tofacitinib. All receptors derive from a human donor with alopecia areata.

This clone was detected a few times. The V gene is TRBV15, the J gene TRBJ1-6; D perhaps matches TRBD1 (5 bases). This CDR3 region has 16 residues. V lost 5 bases and J lost 10, with 21 bases in between. Looked up from germline, CDR1 is LNHNV and CDR2 is YYDKDF (reference sequence). The CDR3 DNA reads as TGTGCCACCAGCCCCGGGAGAGGAGGGCAGGGCTCACCCCTCCACTTT. It encodes CATSPGRGGQGSPLHF. The complete variable domain, with remaining parts taken from reference TRBV15 and TRBJ1-6, reads DAMVIQNPRYQVTQFGKPVTLSCSQTLNHNVMYWYQQKSSQAPKLLFHYYDKDFNNEADTPDNFQSRRPNTSFCFLDIRSPGLGDTAMYLCATSPGRGGQGSPLHFGNGTRLTVT.

V is TRBV30 and J is TRBJ1-5; D is unclear. V was shortened by 2 bases and J by 0 bases, with 8 bases between the two germline ends. The CDR3 length is 14 residues. Germline V lookup: CDR1 GTSNPN, CDR2 SVGIG (reference sequence). This CDR3 is CAWSSSASNQPQHF. CDR3 nucleotides: TGTGCCTGGAGTTCGTCCGCTAGCAATCAGCCCCAGCATTTT.

The gene calls are TRBV7-9 and TRBJ1-1; D is unclear. With 5 bases removed from V and 1 base from J, the gap between germline ends came to 5 bases. The CDR3 has 12 residues. CDR1 is SEHNR, CDR2 FQNEAQ, per germline (reference sequence). The CDR3 sequence: CASSKGNTEAFF. The CDR3 coding sequence is TGTGCCAGCAGCAAAGGGAACACTGAAGCTTTCTTT.

The chain joins TRBV28 to TRBJ1-1; TRBD1 might be the D (6 bases). Germline V CDR1 and CDR2: MDHEN, SYDVKM. Trimming removed 1 base from V and 4 bases from J, with 10 bases in between. There are 14 residues in the CDR3. The CDR3 nucleotides read TGTGCCAGCAGTTTATTAGGACAGAGCACTGAAGCTTTCTTT. Translated, it gives CASSLLGQSTEAFF.

This chain joins TRBV19 and TRBJ1-5, with D possibly matching TRBD1 (6 bases). Trimming took off 3 bases at V and 1 base at J, with 7 bases between the two ends. Per germline, CDR1 LNHDA and CDR2 SQIVND (reference sequence). CDR3 length: 14 amino acids. CDR3 DNA: TGTGCCAGTAGTATCCAGGGGAGCAATCAGCCCCAGCATTTT. This encodes CASSIQGSNQPQHF.

The V gene is TRBV18, the J gene TRBJ2-1, with 12 nucleotides matching TRBD2. The CDR3 totals 15 residues. Losses at the gene ends were 4 bases for V and 6 bases for J; bases not matched to a gene: 4. Germline V gene data show CDR1 as KGHSH and CDR2 as LQKENI. CDR3 loop: CASSLATSGGNEQFF. Here the CDR3 DNA reads TGTGCCAGCTCACTCGCGACTAGCGGGGGCAATGAGCAGTTCTTC.

The V call is TRBV7-2, the J call TRBJ2-6; D ambiguous. Germline V gene lookup returns CDR1 SGHTA and CDR2 FQGNSA. The CDR3 totals 14 residues. V lost 1 base, J lost 0 bases, and 1 base lay in between. The CDR3 reads CASSLGSGANVLTF. CDR3 nucleotides: TGTGCCAGCAGCTTAGGCTCTGGGGCCAACGTCCTGACTTTC.

The chain is built from TRBV20-1 and TRBJ2-2, with D tentatively TRBD2 (5 bases). Looked up from germline, CDR1 is DFQATT and CDR2 is SNEGSKA (reference sequence). The CDR3 is 11 amino acids. V was clipped by 4 bases and J by 11 bases, with 11 bases between them. The DNA for the CDR3 is TGCAGTGCTATTCGGGGTGGAGAGCTGTTTTTT. Translated, it gives CSAIRGGELFF.